This entry lists 25 T cell receptor beta chains sequenced from one sample in a study of blood T cell repertoires in COVID-19. Produced via immunoSEQ multiplex PCR; TCRdb's table is partial and in-frame only. The table has fewer than 350,000 clones, roughly 88% seen once; the top ten hold about 8.6%. Specimen: peripheral blood. The receptors were gathered from a man aged 18 to 30 with active or convalescent COVID-19.

The DNA of the CDR3 is TGCGCCAGCAGCTTGCCACTAGACCCCTCCGGGGAGCTGTTTTTT. Translation gives CASSLPLDPSGELFF. V and J are TRBV5-1 and TRBJ2-2, with D possibly TRBD2 on 5 matching bases. Looked up from germline, CDR1 is SGHRS and CDR2 is YFSETQ. CDR3 length equals 15 residues. With 1 base removed from V and 6 bases from J, the gap between germline ends came to 13 bases.

This chain links TRBV3-1 (or the pseudogene TRBV3-2) with TRBJ2-3, with 13 positions matching TRBD2. The germline CDR1 and CDR2 sequences are LGHDT and YNNKEL (reference sequence). CDR3 length: 18 residues. V trimming: 4 bases; J trimming: 5 bases; junction bases outside the gene matches: 12. The CDR3 spells CASSPKLAGGPAVDTQYF. CDR3 bases: TGTGCCAGCAGCCCGAAACTAGCGGGGGGGCCAGCTGTAGATACGCAGTATTTT.

The genes are TRBV5-1 and TRBJ2-5, with a tentative D call TRBD1 (7 bases). Germline CDR1 SGHRS, CDR2 YFSETQ. V lost 4 bases and J lost 2, with 12 bases in between. The CDR3 is 14 amino acids. CDR3 loop: CASSQAGQQETQYF. For the CDR3, the DNA is TGCGCCAGCAGCCAGGCGGGACAGCAAGAGACCCAGTACTTC.

This clone was counted a single time. The CDR3 sequence: CAIRSGPGRDEQFF. For the CDR3, the DNA is TGTGCCATCAGGAGCGGGCCCGGGAGGGATGAGCAGTTCTTC. The chain recombines TRBV10-3 with TRBJ2-1, with 8 bases fitting TRBD2. This CDR3 contains 14 residues. V shed 6 bases, J shed 8 bases, and the junction held 9 bases outside the gene matches. Germline loops: CDR1 ENHRY, CDR2 SYGVKD.

V is TRBV19 and J is TRBJ1-4; D perhaps matches TRBD1 (5 bases). Between the trimmed V and J ends, which lost 5 bases and 7 bases, there was a span of 17 bases. The CDR3 is made up of 15 amino acids. The germline CDR1 and CDR2 sequences are LNHDA and SQIVND (reference sequence). CDR3: CASSPQGVLSEKLFF. The CDR3 bases are TGTGCCAGTAGTCCTCAAGGGGTTCTAAGTGAAAAACTGTTTTTT.

This sequence joins TRBV5-5 and TRBJ1-1; unclear D gene. This CDR3 is built from 15 residues. CDR1 and CDR2 from the germline V gene are SGHKS and YYEKEE (reference sequence). Trimming removed 0 bases at V and 1 base at J, with 10 bases between. CDR3: CASSLAPGRNTEAFF. CDR3 nucleotides: TGTGCCAGCAGCTTGGCTCCGGGAAGGAACACTGAAGCTTTCTTT.

The chain couples TRBV13 to TRBJ2-5; D call uncertain. The CDR3 consists of 13 residues. Trimming removed 0 bases from V and 2 bases from J, with 4 bases in between. Germline values: CDR1 PRHDT, CDR2 FYEKMQ (reference sequence). The CDR3 reads CASSLGRQETQYF. The CDR3 DNA follows: TGTGCCAGCAGCTTAGGCAGACAAGAGACCCAGTACTTC.

The chain recombines TRBV6-5 with TRBJ2-7; 7 bases are a match to TRBD1. This CDR3 region has 12 residues. Losses at the gene ends were 7 bases for V and 6 bases for J; bases not matched to a gene: 6. Per the germline V gene, CDR1 is MNHEY and CDR2 is SVGAGI. The CDR3 coding sequence is TGTGCCAGCACCCAAGGGGGCTCCGAGCAGTACTTC. This sequence encodes CASTQGGSEQYF.

The V call is TRBV11-3, the J call TRBJ2-7; 8 bases map to TRBD2. This CDR3 spans 13 amino acids. V shed 1 base, J shed 6 bases, and the junction held 2 bases outside the gene matches. In germline, CDR1 is SGHNT, CDR2 YENEEA. The CDR3 sequence: CASSLGAGGEQYF. CDR3 DNA sequence: TGTGCCAGCAGCTTAGGGGCGGGGGGCGAGCAGTACTTC.

The chain recombines TRBV27 with TRBJ1-2; D remains unclear. Germline V gene data show CDR1 as MNHEY and CDR2 as SMNVEV (reference sequence). V dropped 2 bases and J dropped 6 bases, with 16 bases sitting between them. The length of the CDR3 is 15 residues. The CDR3 DNA sequence: TGTGCCAGCAGTTTAACCACGAGTACGGTCAATGGCTACACCTTC. It is translated as CASSLTTSTVNGYTF.

The chain links TRBV7-9 to TRBJ1-3; a weak D match, TRBD1 (5 bases). CDR3 length: 15 residues. Trimming stripped 1 base from V and 4 bases from J, with 11 bases between. Germline CDR1 SEHNR, CDR2 FQNEAQ (reference sequence). Written as DNA, the CDR3 is TGTGCCAGCAGCTTAGGCGCAGGGATAGGAAACACCATATATTTT. It specifies CASSLGAGIGNTIYF.

This chain uses TRBV18 with TRBJ2-2; 11 positions agree with TRBD2. The length of the CDR3 is 16 residues. Trimming at V came to 5 bases and at J to 2 bases, leaving 4 bases not matched to a gene. CDR1 KGHSH and CDR2 LQKENI come from the germline V gene. The CDR3 spells CASSTGLAENTGELFF. The CDR3 bases are TGTGCCAGCTCAACGGGACTAGCGGAAAACACCGGGGAGCTGTTTTTT.

The rearrangement links TRBV4-1 to TRBJ1-1; tentatively, D is TRBD1 (6 bases). Trimming cost V 4 bases and J 2 bases, with 14 bases left between them. This CDR3 has 15 amino acids. Germline CDR1 reads MGHRA; CDR2 reads YSYEKL. CDR3 bases: TGCGCCAGCAGCCCCATGGACAGATTAAACACTGAAGCTTTCTTT. Its translation: CASSPMDRLNTEAFF.

The V gene is TRBV6-5, the J gene TRBJ1-1; 8 bases match TRBD1. The germline V gene has CDR1 MNHEY and CDR2 SVGAGI. The CDR3 is 15 amino acids. The ends lost 8 bases at V and 5 bases at J; junction bases unmatched: 13. Here the CDR3 reads CASQRTGRLDTEAFF. CDR3 sequence (DNA): TGTGCCAGCCAAAGGACAGGGCGGTTGGATACTGAAGCTTTCTTT.

The CDR3 loop reads CASSVEGKGFGGYTF. In DNA form, the CDR3 reads TGTGCCAGCAGCGTAGAAGGAAAAGGTTTCGGGGGCTACACCTTC. The rearrangement uses TRBV9 and TRBJ1-2; D is unresolved. V lost 0 bases and J lost 8, with 17 bases in between. This CDR3 has 15 amino acids. Germline CDR1 reads SGDLS; CDR2 reads YYNGEE.

The chain links TRBV29-1 to TRBJ2-7; TRBD1 aligns across 10 bases. Germline CDR1 reads SQVTM; CDR2 reads ANQGSEA. The V and J ends lost 7 bases and 3 bases, in that order; junction bases with no gene match: 9. CDR3 length: 14 amino acids. The DNA of the CDR3 is TGCAGCGCGGGACAGGGGAATAAGATCTACGAGCAGTACTTC. It codes for CSAGQGNKIYEQYF.

This chain uses TRBV5-4 with TRBJ1-4; TRBD1 agrees at 7 bases. Germline-derived CDR1 and CDR2 are SGHNT and YYREEE (reference sequence). V was pared by 0 bases and J by 8 bases, with 7 bases of the junction left unmatched. This CDR3 is built from 15 residues. The CDR3 spells CASSLGGQVLEKLFF. DNA for the CDR3: TGTGCCAGCAGCTTGGGTGGACAGGTTTTGGAAAAACTGTTTTTT.

This chain joins TRBV15 and TRBJ2-7; 8 nucleotides align to TRBD2. V lost 5 bases and J lost 5; bases outside the gene matches: 11. Germline-derived CDR1 and CDR2 are LNHNV and YYDKDF (reference sequence). The CDR3 covers 15 residues. CDR3: CATSSFLSGGNEQYF. In DNA, the CDR3 is TGTGCCACCAGCTCTTTTCTCAGCGGGGGTAACGAGCAGTACTTC.

This rearrangement joins TRBV4-1 to TRBJ1-1; 8 nucleotides agree with TRBD1. CDR1 is MGHRA, CDR2 YSYEKL, per germline. CDR3 size: 14 residues. J gave up 4 bases and V 4 bases, and 5 bases lay outside the gene matches. The CDR3 DNA reads TGCGCCAGCAGCCCCCTCCAGGGGGCCACTGAAGCTTTCTTT. It codes for CASSPLQGATEAFF.

This chain links TRBV9 with TRBJ1-5; no clear D gene. The CDR3 has 15 residues. Per the germline V gene, CDR1 is SGDLS and CDR2 is YYNGEE. Deletions cut 0 bases from V and 0 bases from J, with 7 bases between. The CDR3 region is CASSVGGNSNQPQHF. The DNA for the CDR3 is TGTGCCAGCAGCGTAGGCGGTAATAGCAATCAGCCCCAGCATTTT.

The chain joins TRBV10-2 to TRBJ2-5; perhaps TRBD1 as D (6 bases). Germline lookup yields CDR1 WSHSY and CDR2 SAAADI. The length of the CDR3 is 15 residues. V shed 5 bases and J shed 5 bases, with 18 bases lying between them. The CDR3 nucleotides read TGCGCCAGCAGTACAACTAGGGGGTATTCCGAGACCCAGTACTTC. Translation: CASSTTRGYSETQYF.

The chain carries TRBV5-1 and TRBJ2-3; TRBD2 matches at 8 bases. V lost 0 bases and J lost 6; bases outside the gene matches: 6. Germline V CDR1 and CDR2: SGHRS, YFSETQ. This CDR3 comprises 15 residues. CDR3 protein: CASSLGGGHMDTQYF. The CDR3 DNA reads as TGCGCCAGCAGCTTGGGCGGGGGGCATATGGATACGCAGTATTTT.

V usage is TRBV19 and J usage is TRBJ2-5; D is perhaps TRBD1 (5 bases). Germline V gene data show CDR1 as LNHDA and CDR2 as SQIVND (reference sequence). This CDR3 region has 14 residues. V lost 5 bases and J 2 bases, leaving 12 bases between the germline ends. CDR3 DNA sequence: TGTGCCAGTAGTCGCCAGAGACAGCAAGAGACCCAGTACTTC. Protein product: CASSRQRQQETQYF.

The rearrangement uses TRBV3-1 (or the pseudogene TRBV3-2) and TRBJ2-2, with D possibly being TRBD2 (5 bases). The CDR3 length is 15 residues. Germline values: CDR1 LGHDT, CDR2 YNNKEL (reference sequence). The V gene lost 7 bases and the J gene lost 2 bases, with 14 bases spanning the gap. The CDR3 DNA sequence: TGTGCCAGCACCATAGAACGGGGAAACACCGGGGAGCTGTTTTTT. Encoded protein: CASTIERGNTGELFF.

V and J are TRBV19 and TRBJ1-2; 10 bases fit TRBD1. Germline CDR1 reads LNHDA; CDR2 reads SQIVND (reference sequence). V lost 6 bases, J lost 3 bases, and 22 bases stayed unmatched. This CDR3 is 20 amino acids long. The CDR3 nucleotides are TGTGCCAGTAGGACCTCCGGGACAGGGGAGAAGAATGAGGAGCACTATGGCTACACCTTC. Amino acid sequence: CASRTSGTGEKNEEHYGYTF.